The 9 T cell receptor beta chains given below trace back to one sample, sequenced in a study of cytomegalovirus exposure and HLA in healthy donors. Clones were read by immunoSEQ multiplex PCR, and TCRdb kept only the in-frame ones, dropping some. The table lists some 170,000 clones, around nine tenths of them singletons, with roughly 2.5% in the top ten. The sequencing sample was made of PBMCs. The source is a man aged 18-30 years in good health and CMV-seropositive.

This chain connects TRBV7-2 to TRBJ1-3; a possible D gene is TRBD1 (5 bases). The CDR3 extends over 15 amino acids. V gave up 0 bases and J gave up 1 base, with 7 bases separating them. In germline, CDR1 is SGHTA, CDR2 FQGNSA. The CDR3: CASSLATASGNTIYF. CDR3 in DNA: TGTGCCAGCAGCTTAGCGACAGCTTCTGGAAACACCATATATTTT.

The genes are TRBV27 and TRBJ2-2, with 13 bases aligning to TRBD2. Germline CDR1 reads MNHEY; CDR2 reads SMNVEV (reference sequence). With V trimmed by 4 bases and J by 6 bases, 8 bases remained unmatched. The CDR3 has 17 residues. CDR3 nucleotide sequence: TGTGCCAGCAGTTGGACTAGCGGGGGAAATTTCCCCGGGGAGCTGTTTTTT. Protein product: CASSWTSGGNFPGELFF.

Notes on this clone: The sample carries other DNA sequences with the same CDR3. The genes are TRBV7-2 and TRBJ1-5, with unresolved D. V lost 4 bases, J lost 2 bases, and 6 bases lay in between. The germline gives CDR1 SGHTA, CDR2 FQGNSA. The CDR3 is 13 amino acids. The DNA of the CDR3 is TGTGCCAGCAGCTACCGGGGCAATCAGCCCCAGCATTTT. Translation: CASSYRGNQPQHF.

The chain couples TRBV27 to TRBJ1-1; unclear D gene. Germline V CDR1 and CDR2: MNHEY, SMNVEV (reference sequence). The CDR3 contains 11 residues. The V end was cut by 11 bases, the J end by 5 bases, with 12 bases between. The CDR3 region is CAASGGTEAFF. As DNA, the CDR3 is TGTGCCGCTTCGGGAGGGACTGAAGCTTTCTTT.

This rearrangement joins TRBV7-2 to TRBJ2-3; TRBD2 matches 13 bases. Trimming cost V 4 bases and J 6 bases; bases outside gene matches: 7. There are 16 residues in the CDR3. Germline V CDR1 and CDR2: SGHTA, FQGNSA. CDR3 sequence (DNA): TGTGCCAGCAGCTCGGCTTGGACTAGCGGGAGTGATACGCAGTATTTT. It codes for CASSSAWTSGSDTQYF.

The V gene is TRBV27, the J gene TRBJ2-5; D is ambiguous. The DNA end is more similar to TRBJ2-7, so the J call may be wrong. This CDR3 contains 13 residues. Germline V CDR1 and CDR2: MNHEY, SMNVEV (reference sequence). The CDR3 bases are TGTGCCAGCGGTAGCCACGTCCAATACGAGCAGTACTTC. Amino acid sequence: CASGSHVQYEQYF.

The chain links TRBV2 to TRBJ1-2; D is unclear. Looked up from germline, CDR1 is SNHLY and CDR2 is FYNNEI. The CDR3 sequence is 12 residues long. Trimming took 4 bases from V and 5 from J, leaving 8 bases between them. For the CDR3, the DNA is TGTGCCAGCAGTGTTACAGAGTATGGCTACACCTTC. It is translated as CASSVTEYGYTF.

The chain has TRBV6-5 and TRBJ2-7; 9 nucleotides agree with TRBD2. V lost 0 bases and J lost 2; bases outside the gene matches: 2. CDR1 is MNHEY and CDR2 is SVGAGI in the germline V gene. There are 15 residues in the CDR3. The CDR3 coding sequence is TGTGCCAGCAGTTACTCTAGCGGGGGCGCCTACGAGCAGTACTTC. Protein: CASSYSSGGAYEQYF.

This chain connects TRBV5-1 to TRBJ2-2; no definite D call. CDR1 SGHRS and CDR2 YFSETQ come from the germline V gene. The CDR3 runs to 12 residues. Trimming took 3 bases from V and 3 from J, leaving 3 bases between them. CDR3 DNA: TGCGCCAGCAGCTCCTACACCGGGGAGCTGTTTTTT. Residues: CASSSYTGELFF.